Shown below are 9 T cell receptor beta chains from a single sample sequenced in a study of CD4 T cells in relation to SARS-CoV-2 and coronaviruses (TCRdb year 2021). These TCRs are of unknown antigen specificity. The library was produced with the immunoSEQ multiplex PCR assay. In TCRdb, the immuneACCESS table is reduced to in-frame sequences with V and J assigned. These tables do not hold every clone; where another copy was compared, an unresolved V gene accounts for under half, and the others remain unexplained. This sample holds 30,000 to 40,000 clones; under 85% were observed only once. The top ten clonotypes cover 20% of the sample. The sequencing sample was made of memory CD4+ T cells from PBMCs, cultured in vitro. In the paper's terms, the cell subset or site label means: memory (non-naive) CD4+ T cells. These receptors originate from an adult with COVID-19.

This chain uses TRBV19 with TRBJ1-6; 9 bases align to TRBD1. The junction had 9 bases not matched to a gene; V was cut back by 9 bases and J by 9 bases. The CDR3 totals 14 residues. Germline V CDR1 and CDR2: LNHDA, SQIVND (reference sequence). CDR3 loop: CASAPDRGRSPLHF. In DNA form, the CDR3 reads TGTGCCAGCGCCCCGGACAGGGGCCGTTCACCCCTCCACTTT.

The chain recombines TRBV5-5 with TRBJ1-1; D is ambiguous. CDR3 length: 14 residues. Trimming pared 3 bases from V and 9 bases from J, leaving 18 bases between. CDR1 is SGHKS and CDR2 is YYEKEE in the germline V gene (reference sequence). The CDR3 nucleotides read TGTGCCAGCAGCTCACCGAGGTCCTATTTTAAAGCTTTCTTT. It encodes CASSSPRSYFKAFF.

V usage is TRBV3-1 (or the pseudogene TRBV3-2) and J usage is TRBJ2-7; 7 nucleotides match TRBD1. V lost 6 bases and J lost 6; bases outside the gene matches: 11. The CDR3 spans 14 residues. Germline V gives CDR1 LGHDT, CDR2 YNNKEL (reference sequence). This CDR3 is CASRDTGEGAEQYF. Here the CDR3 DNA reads TGTGCCAGCAGGGATACAGGCGAGGGGGCCGAGCAGTACTTC.

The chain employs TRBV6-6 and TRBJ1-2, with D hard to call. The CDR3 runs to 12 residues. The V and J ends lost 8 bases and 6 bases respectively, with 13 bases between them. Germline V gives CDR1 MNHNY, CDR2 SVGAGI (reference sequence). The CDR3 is CASGLVRHGYTF. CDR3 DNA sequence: TGTGCCAGCGGACTGGTACGGCATGGCTACACCTTC.

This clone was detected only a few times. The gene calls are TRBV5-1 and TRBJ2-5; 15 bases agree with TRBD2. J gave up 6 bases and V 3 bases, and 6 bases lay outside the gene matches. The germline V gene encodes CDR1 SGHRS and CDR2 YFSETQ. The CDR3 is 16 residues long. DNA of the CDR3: TGCGCCAGCAGCTGGACTAGCGGGAGGGTCGTGAAGACCCAGTACTTC. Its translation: CASSWTSGRVVKTQYF.

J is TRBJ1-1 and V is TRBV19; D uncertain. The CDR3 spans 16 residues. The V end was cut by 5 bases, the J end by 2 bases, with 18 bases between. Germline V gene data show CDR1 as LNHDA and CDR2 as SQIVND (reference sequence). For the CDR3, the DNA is TGTGCCAGTAGTCCGACCCTAGGCGGGATTAACACTGAAGCTTTCTTT. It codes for CASSPTLGGINTEAFF.

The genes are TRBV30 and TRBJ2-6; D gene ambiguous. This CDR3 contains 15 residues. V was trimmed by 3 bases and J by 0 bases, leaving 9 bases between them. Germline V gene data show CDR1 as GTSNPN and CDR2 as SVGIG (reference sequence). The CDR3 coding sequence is TGTGCCTGGAGCCGCCCTAACTCTGGGGCCAACGTCCTGACTTTC. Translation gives CAWSRPNSGANVLTF.

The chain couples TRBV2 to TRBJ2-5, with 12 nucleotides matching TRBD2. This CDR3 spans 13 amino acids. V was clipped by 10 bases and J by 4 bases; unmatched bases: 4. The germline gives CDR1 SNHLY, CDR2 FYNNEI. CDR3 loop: CATTGLAGETQYF. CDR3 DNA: TGTGCCACGACGGGACTAGCGGGAGAGACCCAGTACTTC.

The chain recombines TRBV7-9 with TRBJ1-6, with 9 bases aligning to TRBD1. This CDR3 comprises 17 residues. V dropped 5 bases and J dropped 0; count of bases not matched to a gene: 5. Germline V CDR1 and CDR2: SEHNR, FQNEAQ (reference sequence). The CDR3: CASSPGTGSSYNSPLHF. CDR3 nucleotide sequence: TGTGCCAGCAGCCCCGGGACAGGGAGCTCCTATAATTCACCCCTCCACTTT. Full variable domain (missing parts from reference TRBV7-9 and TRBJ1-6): DTGVSQNPRHKITKRGQNVTFRCDPISEHNRLYWYRQTLGQGPEFLTYFQNEAQLEKSRLLSDRFSAERPKGSFSTLEIQRTEQGDSAMYLCASSPGTGSSYNSPLHFGNGTRLTVT.